A selection of T cell receptor beta chains follows, all from one sample in a study of T cells in Graves' hyperthyroidism and ophthalmopathy. TCRdb called the multiplex PCR reads again in MiXCR, with one record for every CDR3 protein. The table shows some 600,000 distinct CDR3 sequences, with approximately 15% occurring only once. Specimen: blood. The source of these receptors is a woman aged 25-40 years with Graves' hyperthyroidism that later progressed to Graves' ophthalmopathy. Each CDR3 is given with its conserved first and last residue. Fields, in order: D gene, V gene, clone size, J gene, CDR3 DNA, CDR3 protein. The D gene is left open where the match is weak. Clone size is given for some rows only: seen once, a few or many times, or a class if the clone is expanded.

d_call: NA; v_call: TRBV20-1; clone_size: many; j_call: TRBJ1-5; cdr3_nt: TGCAGTGCCCAGGACAGAATGTTATCCGAGAATCAGCCCCAGCATTTT; cdr3_aa: CSAQDRMLSENQPQHF
d_call: NA; v_call: TRBV7-8; clone_size: NA; j_call: TRBJ2-5; cdr3_nt: TGTGCCAGCAGCGTACCCGGCTTGGTGAGACAAGAGACCCAGTACTTC; cdr3_aa: CASSVPGLVRQETQYF
d_call: NA; v_call: TRBV12-3/TRBV12-4; clone_size: many; j_call: TRBJ2-3; cdr3_nt: TGTGCCAGCAGGCGGACAGAATTATCAGATACGCAGTATTTT; cdr3_aa: CASRRTELSDTQYF
d_call: TRBD2; v_call: TRBV30; clone_size: many; j_call: TRBJ2-1; cdr3_nt: TGTGCCAGATCTAGCGGGAATGGGCAGTTCTTC; cdr3_aa: CARSSGNGQFF
d_call: NA; v_call: TRBV4-3; clone_size: many; j_call: TRBJ1-6; cdr3_nt: TGCGCCAGCAGCCAAGAAGCTAAGGGTGGGTCACCCCTCCACTTT; cdr3_aa: CASSQEAKGGSPLHF
d_call: NA; v_call: TRBV19; clone_size: many; j_call: TRBJ2-1; cdr3_nt: TGTGCCAGTAGCCTTACGAGGGGGGGCAACAATGAGCAGTTCTTC; cdr3_aa: CASSLTRGGNNEQFF
d_call: NA; v_call: TRBV28; clone_size: many; j_call: TRBJ2-1; cdr3_nt: TGTGCCAGCAGTTCCGCGCAATTAAATGAGCAGTTCTTC; cdr3_aa: CASSSAQLNEQFF
d_call: NA; v_call: TRBV20-1; clone_size: NA; j_call: TRBJ2-1; cdr3_nt: TGCAGTGCTCCAGGGGTTCATGGGTACAATGAGCAGTTCTTC; cdr3_aa: CSAPGVHGYNEQFF
d_call: NA; v_call: TRBV24-1; clone_size: many; j_call: TRBJ2-7; cdr3_nt: TGTGCCACCAGTCGGGACACCTCATTCGAGCAGTACTTC; cdr3_aa: CATSRDTSFEQYF
d_call: NA; v_call: TRBV10-3; clone_size: many; j_call: TRBJ1-5; cdr3_nt: TGTGCCATCAGTGTGGGGGGACTCGATCAGCCCCAGCATTTT; cdr3_aa: CAISVGGLDQPQHF
d_call: TRBD1; v_call: TRBV5-1; clone_size: NA; j_call: TRBJ1-1; cdr3_nt: TGCGCCAGCATTCAGGGGGCGGACACTGAAGCTTTCTTT; cdr3_aa: CASIQGADTEAFF
d_call: TRBD2; v_call: TRBV27; clone_size: many; j_call: TRBJ2-1; cdr3_nt: TGTGCCAGCAGCTCGACTAGCGGGAGTAACCCCTACAATGAGCAGTTCTTC; cdr3_aa: CASSSTSGSNPYNEQFF
d_call: TRBD2; v_call: TRBV2; clone_size: many; j_call: TRBJ2-2; cdr3_nt: TGTGCCAGCGCTACTAGCGGGAACACCGGGGAGCTGTTTTTT; cdr3_aa: CASATSGNTGELFF
d_call: NA; v_call: TRBV10-3; clone_size: many; j_call: TRBJ1-2; cdr3_nt: TGTGCCACGGCTGAGGGGTTTGGCTACACCTTC; cdr3_aa: CATAEGFGYTF